The entry below gives a single T cell receptor beta chain sequence along with its context. The data are from a study of cytomegalovirus exposure and HLA in healthy donors. Study details: Earlier findings included about 120 million unique TCR beta sequences obtained from 150 million to 200 million T cells.

The PCR used 60 Vbeta and 13 Jbeta primers. Only in-frame clones appear in the TCRdb table, and some are missing; sequencing was by immunoSEQ multiplex PCR. Of around 110,000 clones in the sample, roughly 69% were seen once. Germline assignment: CDR1 SGHRS and CDR2 YFSETQ. Trimming at V came to 3 bases and at J to 4 bases, leaving 14 bases not matched to a gene. This CDR3 is 18 amino acids long. The receptor was derived from a woman aged 25 to 39 in good health and CMV-seronegative. The source material was PBMCs. V gene TRBV5-1 combines with J gene TRBJ2-7, with 12 bases aligning to TRBD1. The DNA for the CDR3 is TGCGCCAGCAGCTCCCCCGAGGAGGGACAGGGGGCTGCGTACGAGCAGTACTTC. It codes for CASSSPEEGQGAAYEQYF.